The 10 T cell receptor beta chains given below trace back to one sample, sequenced in a study of identical twins (dated by TCRdb to 2016 to 2018). Library creation used 5' RACE. Instrument used: Illumina HiSeq 2000. TCRdb trimmed public reads at Q25 via fastp, called clones via MiXCR and kept in-frame beta chains. Each entry merges the rows of one CDR3 protein and shows their most common DNA and genes. The sample profile shows about 460,000 distinct CDR3 sequences; 11% to 15% of them were found once. The ten most abundant clones make up roughly 0.56% of the sample. These same data were also listed under a study on yellow fever vaccine responses in identical twins.

The sample was CD4+ T cells sorted from blood. These receptors all come from a woman aged 18-29 years in good health.

This clonotype was detected only a few times. The chain links TRBV7-9 to TRBJ2-5; D could derive from TRBD1 or TRBD2 (5 bases each). Germline loops: CDR1 SEHNR, CDR2 FQNEAQ (reference sequence). The CDR3 extends over 16 amino acids. Between the trimmed V and J ends, which lost 6 bases and 0 bases, there was a span of 17 bases. As DNA, the CDR3 is TGTGCCAGCAGTTCACCGGGACCACAATACCAAGAGACCCAGTACTTC. Protein: CASSSPGPQYQETQYF.

This clonotype showed up just a few times. V is TRBV29-1 and J is TRBJ2-5, with 7 bases lining up with TRBD1. The length of the CDR3 is 11 residues. The ends lost 7 bases at V and 4 bases at J; junction bases unmatched: 3. Germline V gene sequence: CDR1 SQVTM, CDR2 ANQGSEA. For the CDR3, the DNA is TGCAGCGGGGGACAGACAGAGACCCAGTACTTC. It is translated as CSGGQTETQYF. The full variable domain, rest sourced from reference TRBV29-1 and TRBJ2-5, is SAVISQKPSRDICQRGTSLTIQCQVDSQVTMMFWYRQQPGQSLTLIATANQGSEATYESGFVIDKFPISRPNLTFSTLTVSNMSPEDSSIYLCSGGQTETQYFGPGTRLLVL.

At least ten counts were recorded for this clonotype. The V call is TRBV2, the J call TRBJ2-7; either TRBD1 or TRBD2 may supply D (5 bases each). Germline CDR1 reads SNHLY; CDR2 reads FYNNEI. This CDR3 contains 14 residues. Between the trimmed V and J ends, which lost 5 bases and 0 bases, there was a span of 11 bases. CDR3 residues: CASSSTGLSYEQYF. The CDR3, as DNA: TGTGCCAGCAGTTCTACGGGGCTCTCCTACGAGCAGTACTTC.

The V gene is TRBV5-1, the J gene TRBJ2-7, with TRBD2 matching over 9 bases. V was clipped by 0 bases and J by 5 bases; unmatched bases: 9. Looked up from germline, CDR1 is SGHRS and CDR2 is YFSETQ. The CDR3 is 16 residues long. The CDR3 nucleotides read TGCGCCAGCAGCTTGGCGAGCGCGGGGGGGCCCAACGAGCAGTACTTC. Its translation is CASSLASAGGPNEQYF.

The chain carries TRBV14 and TRBJ2-7, with 7 bases lining up with TRBD1. The germline V gene has CDR1 SGHDN and CDR2 FVKESK. V lost 6 bases, J lost 3 bases, and 11 bases stayed unmatched. The CDR3 has 15 amino acids. The CDR3 DNA sequence: TGTGCCAGCAGACAGAGTACCGGGACAGTCTACGAGCAGTACTTC. Translated: CASRQSTGTVYEQYF.

This clonotype has ten or more counts. The V gene is TRBV5-6, the J gene TRBJ2-2; D is ambiguous. CDR1 and CDR2 (germline): SGHDT, YYEEEE. This CDR3 has 12 amino acids. V lost 4 bases and J lost 4, with 5 bases in between. CDR3 amino acids: CASSRVTGELFF. CDR3 bases: TGTGCCAGCAGCCGTGTCACCGGGGAGCTGTTTTTT.

The CDR3: CASSSGLAGNEQYF. The CDR3 DNA is TGTGCCAGCAGCTCGGGACTAGCGGGAAATGAGCAGTACTTC. The gene calls are TRBV7-2 and TRBJ2-7, with 13 bases aligning to TRBD2. Germline V gene data show CDR1 as SGHTA and CDR2 as FQGNSA. This CDR3 comprises 14 residues. Losses at the gene ends were 4 bases for V and 7 bases for J; bases not matched to a gene: 4. Together with reference TRBV7-2 and TRBJ2-7, the CDR3 gives the full variable domain: GAGVSQSPSNKVTEKGKDVELRCDPISGHTALYWYRQSLGQGLEFLIYFQGNSAPDKSGLPSDRFSAERTGGSVSTLTIQRTQQEDSAVYLCASSSGLAGNEQYFGPGTRLTVT.

This clonotype was seen many times. The junction differs from germline at one of its ends, possibly a read error. The J gene is TRBJ2-3, the V gene TRBV7-7, with TRBD2 identical over 12 bases. Per the germline V gene, CDR1 is SSHAT and CDR2 is FNYEAQ (reference sequence). The CDR3 is made up of 15 amino acids. The CDR3 is CASSLAGGASDTQYF. CDR3 DNA sequence: TGTGCTAGCAGCCTAGCGGGAGGGGCGTCAGATACGCAGTATTTT.

CDR3 protein: CASSRVRDRDEQYF. Here the CDR3 DNA reads TGCGCCAGCAGCCGCGTACGGGACAGGGATGAGCAGTACTTC. V and J are TRBV5-1 and TRBJ2-7, with 9 bases that match TRBD1. The germline V gene encodes CDR1 SGHRS and CDR2 YFSETQ. V dropped 4 bases and J dropped 7; count of bases not matched to a gene: 9. This CDR3 comprises 14 residues.

The gene calls are TRBV29-1 and TRBJ2-2, with TRBD1 as a possible D gene (5 bases). Germline values: CDR1 SQVTM, CDR2 ANQGSEA. The CDR3 is 14 amino acids. Between the trimmed V and J ends, which lost 6 bases and 6 bases, there was a span of 17 bases. The CDR3 sequence is CSVAVGLLAGELFF. In nucleotides, the CDR3 is TGCAGCGTCGCCGTGGGGCTACTGGCCGGGGAGCTGTTTTTT.